This T cell receptor beta chain stems from a study of OX40 agonist ivuxolimab in advanced cancers. Profiling relied on immunoSEQ multiplex PCR, and the TCRdb table lists in-frame clones only, not all of them. The sample has more than 50,000 clones, approximately 86% seen once. Unmatched junction bases numbered 6, after V lost 5 bases and J lost 6 bases. Germline V gene data show CDR1 as PRHDT and CDR2 as FYEKMQ (reference sequence). This CDR3 spans 15 amino acids. Material: CD4+ or CD8+ T cells sorted from blood, obtained in a trial of the OX40 agonist ivuxolimab. This chain links TRBV13 with TRBJ2-3; 12 bases are a match to TRBD2. The source is an adult with an advanced solid tumor such as melanoma, head and neck, liver or kidney cancer. The CDR3 reads CASSIASGGADTQYF. CDR3 nucleotide sequence: TGTGCCAGCAGCATAGCTAGCGGGGGGGCGGATACGCAGTATTTT.